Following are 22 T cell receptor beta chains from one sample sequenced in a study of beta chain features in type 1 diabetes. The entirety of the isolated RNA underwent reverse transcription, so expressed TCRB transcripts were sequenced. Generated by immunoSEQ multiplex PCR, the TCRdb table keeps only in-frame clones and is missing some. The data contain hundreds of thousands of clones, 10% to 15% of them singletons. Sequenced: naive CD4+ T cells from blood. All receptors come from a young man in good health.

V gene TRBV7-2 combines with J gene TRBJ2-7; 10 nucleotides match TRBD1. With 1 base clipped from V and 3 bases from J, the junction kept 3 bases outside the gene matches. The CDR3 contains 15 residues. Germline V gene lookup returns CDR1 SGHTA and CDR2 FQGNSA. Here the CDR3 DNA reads TGTGCCAGCAGCTTAGACGGGACAGGGGTCTACGAGCAGTACTTC. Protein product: CASSLDGTGVYEQYF.

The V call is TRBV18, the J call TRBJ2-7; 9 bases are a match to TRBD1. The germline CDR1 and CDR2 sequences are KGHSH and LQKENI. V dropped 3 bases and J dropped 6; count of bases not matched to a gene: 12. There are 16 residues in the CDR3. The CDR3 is CASSPRPPGQGFEQYF. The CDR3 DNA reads TGTGCCAGCTCACCTCGCCCCCCGGGACAGGGCTTCGAGCAGTACTTC. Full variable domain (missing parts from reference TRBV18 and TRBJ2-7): NAGVMQNPRHLVRRRGQEARLRCSPMKGHSHVYWYRQLPEEGLKFMVYLQKENIIDESGMPKERFSAEFPKEGPSILRIQQVVRGDSAAYFCASSPRPPGQGFEQYFGPGTRLTVT.

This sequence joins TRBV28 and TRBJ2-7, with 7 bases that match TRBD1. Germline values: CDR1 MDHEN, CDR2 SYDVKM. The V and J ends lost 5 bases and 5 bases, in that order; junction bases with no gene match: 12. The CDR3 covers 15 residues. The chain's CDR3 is CASSDASTGINEQYF. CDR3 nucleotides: TGTGCCAGCAGTGACGCTTCGACAGGGATCAACGAGCAGTACTTC.

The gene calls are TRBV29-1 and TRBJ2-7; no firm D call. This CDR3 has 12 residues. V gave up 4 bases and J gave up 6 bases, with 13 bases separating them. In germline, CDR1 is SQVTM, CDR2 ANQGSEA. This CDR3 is CSVGHFPSEQYF. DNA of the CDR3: TGCAGCGTTGGACACTTTCCCTCCGAGCAGTACTTC.

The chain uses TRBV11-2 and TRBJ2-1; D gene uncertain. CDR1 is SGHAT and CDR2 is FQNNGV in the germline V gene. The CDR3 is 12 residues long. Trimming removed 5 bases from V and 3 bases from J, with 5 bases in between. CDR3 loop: CASSPRYNEQFF. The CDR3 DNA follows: TGTGCCAGCAGCCCCCGCTACAATGAGCAGTTCTTC.

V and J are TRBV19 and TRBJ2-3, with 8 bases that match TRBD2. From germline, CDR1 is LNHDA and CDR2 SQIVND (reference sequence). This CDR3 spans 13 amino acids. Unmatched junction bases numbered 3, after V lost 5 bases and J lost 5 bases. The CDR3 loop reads CASSVSGEDTQYF. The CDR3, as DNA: TGTGCCAGTAGTGTTAGCGGGGAAGATACGCAGTATTTT.

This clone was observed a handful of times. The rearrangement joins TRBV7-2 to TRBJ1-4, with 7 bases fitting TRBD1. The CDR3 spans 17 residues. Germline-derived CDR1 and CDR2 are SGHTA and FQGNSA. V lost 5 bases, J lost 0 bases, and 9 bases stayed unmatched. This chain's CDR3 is CASSPRTGAATNEKLFF. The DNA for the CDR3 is TGTGCCAGCAGCCCAAGGACAGGAGCCGCAACTAATGAAAAACTGTTTTTT.

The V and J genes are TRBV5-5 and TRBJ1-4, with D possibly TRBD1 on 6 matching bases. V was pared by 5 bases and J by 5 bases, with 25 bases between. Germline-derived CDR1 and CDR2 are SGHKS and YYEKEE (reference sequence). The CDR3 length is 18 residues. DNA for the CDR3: TGTGCCAGCAGATCTGGTCCCTCCAGGGGCGCAGACAATGAAAAACTGTTTTTT. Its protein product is CASRSGPSRGADNEKLFF.

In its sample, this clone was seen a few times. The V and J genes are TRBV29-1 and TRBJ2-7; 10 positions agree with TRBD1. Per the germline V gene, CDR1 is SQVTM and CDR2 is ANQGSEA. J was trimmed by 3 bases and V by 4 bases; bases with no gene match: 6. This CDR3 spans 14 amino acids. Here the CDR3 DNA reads TGCAGCGTTGCAACGGGACAGGGGTTCTACGAGCAGTACTTC. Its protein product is CSVATGQGFYEQYF.

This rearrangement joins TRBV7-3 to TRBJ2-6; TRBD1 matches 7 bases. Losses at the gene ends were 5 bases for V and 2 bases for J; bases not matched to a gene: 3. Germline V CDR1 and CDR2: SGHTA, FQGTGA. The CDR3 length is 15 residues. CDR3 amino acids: CASSAQGAGANVLTF. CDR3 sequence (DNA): TGTGCCAGCAGCGCCCAGGGGGCTGGGGCCAACGTCCTGACTTTC. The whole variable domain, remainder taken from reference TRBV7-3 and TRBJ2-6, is GAGVSQTPSNKVTEKGKYVELRCDPISGHTALYWYRQSLGQGPEFLIYFQGTGAADDSGLPNDRFFAVRPEGSVSTLKIQRTERGDSAVYLCASSAQGAGANVLTFGAGSRLTVL.

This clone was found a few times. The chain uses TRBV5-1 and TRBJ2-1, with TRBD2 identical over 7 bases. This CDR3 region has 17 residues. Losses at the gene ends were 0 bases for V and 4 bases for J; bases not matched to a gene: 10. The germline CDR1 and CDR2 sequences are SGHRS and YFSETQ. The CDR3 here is CASSLGQGGYPYNEQFF. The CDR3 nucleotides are TGCGCCAGCAGCTTGGGTCAGGGAGGGTACCCTTACAATGAGCAGTTCTTC.

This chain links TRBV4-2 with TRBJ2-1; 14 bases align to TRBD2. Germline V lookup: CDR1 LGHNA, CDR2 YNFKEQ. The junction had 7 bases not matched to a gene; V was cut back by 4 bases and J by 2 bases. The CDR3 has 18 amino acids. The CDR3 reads CASSLGGTSGRTYNEQFF. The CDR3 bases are TGTGCCAGCAGCCTAGGTGGGACTAGCGGGAGAACCTACAATGAGCAGTTCTTC.

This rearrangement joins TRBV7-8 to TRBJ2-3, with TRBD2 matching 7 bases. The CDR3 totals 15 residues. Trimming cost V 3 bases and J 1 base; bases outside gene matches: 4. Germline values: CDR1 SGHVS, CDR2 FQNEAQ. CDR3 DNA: TGTGCCAGCAGCTTCGCGGGGGAGCGCACAGATACGCAGTATTTT. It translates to CASSFAGERTDTQYF. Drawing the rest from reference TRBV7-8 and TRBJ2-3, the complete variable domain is GAGVSQSPRYKVAKRGQDVALRCDPISGHVSLFWYQQALGQGPEFLTYFQNEAQLDKSGLPSDRFFAERPEGSVSTLKIQRTQQEDSAVYLCASSFAGERTDTQYFGPGTRLTVL.

The CDR3 DNA follows: TGCGCCAGCAGCCAAGTTCTAGCGGGGGCTGCCCAGTACTTC. As protein: CASSQVLAGAAQYF. The rearrangement uses TRBV4-1 and TRBJ2-5, with 10 bases fitting TRBD2. V dropped 1 base and J dropped 9; count of bases not matched to a gene: 5. The germline V gene has CDR1 MGHRA and CDR2 YSYEKL. This CDR3 region has 14 residues.

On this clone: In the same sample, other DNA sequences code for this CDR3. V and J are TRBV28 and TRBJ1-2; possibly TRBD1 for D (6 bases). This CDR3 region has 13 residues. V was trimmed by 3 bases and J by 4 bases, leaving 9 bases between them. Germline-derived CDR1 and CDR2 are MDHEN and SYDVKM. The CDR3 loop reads CASSLQGSYGYTF. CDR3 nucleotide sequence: TGTGCCAGCAGTTTGCAGGGGAGCTATGGCTACACCTTC.

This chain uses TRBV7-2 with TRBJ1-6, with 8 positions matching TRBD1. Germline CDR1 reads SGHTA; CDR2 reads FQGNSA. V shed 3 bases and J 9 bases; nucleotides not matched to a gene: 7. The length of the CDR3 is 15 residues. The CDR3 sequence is CASSFRTGQGSPLHF. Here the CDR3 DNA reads TGTGCCAGCAGCTTTAGGACAGGGCAAGGTTCACCCCTCCACTTT.

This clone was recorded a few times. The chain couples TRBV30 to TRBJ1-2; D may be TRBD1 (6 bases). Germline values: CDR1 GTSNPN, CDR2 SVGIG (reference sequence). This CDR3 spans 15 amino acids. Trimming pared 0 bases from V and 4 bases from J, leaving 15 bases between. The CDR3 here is CAWSVSRGIVYGYTF. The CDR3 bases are TGTGCCTGGAGTGTCAGTAGGGGGATTGTCTATGGCTACACCTTC.

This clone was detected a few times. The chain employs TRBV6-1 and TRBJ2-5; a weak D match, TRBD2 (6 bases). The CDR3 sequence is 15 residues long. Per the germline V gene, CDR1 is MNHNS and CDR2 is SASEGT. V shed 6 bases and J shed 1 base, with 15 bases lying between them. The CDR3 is CASSYSRGSQETQYF. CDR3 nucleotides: TGTGCCAGCAGCTACAGTCGGGGGAGCCAAGAGACCCAGTACTTC.

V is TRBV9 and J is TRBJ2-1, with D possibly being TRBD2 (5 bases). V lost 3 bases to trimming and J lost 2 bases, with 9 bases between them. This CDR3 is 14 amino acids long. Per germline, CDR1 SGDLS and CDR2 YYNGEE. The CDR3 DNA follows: TGTGCCAGCAGCGGAGGGAGTCCCTACAATGAGCAGTTCTTC. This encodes CASSGGSPYNEQFF.

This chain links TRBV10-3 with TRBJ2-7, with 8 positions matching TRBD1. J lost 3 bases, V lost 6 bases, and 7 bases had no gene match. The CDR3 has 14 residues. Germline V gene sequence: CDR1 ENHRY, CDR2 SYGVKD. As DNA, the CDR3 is TGTGCCATCAGGCCAACAGGGACAGGCTACGAGCAGTACTTC. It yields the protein CAIRPTGTGYEQYF.

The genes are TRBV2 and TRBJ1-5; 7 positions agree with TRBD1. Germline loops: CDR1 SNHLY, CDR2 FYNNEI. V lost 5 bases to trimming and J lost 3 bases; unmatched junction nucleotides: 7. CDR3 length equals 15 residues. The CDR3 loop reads CASSRQGSLNQPQHF. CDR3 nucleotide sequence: TGTGCCAGCAGTCGACAGGGATCCCTCAATCAGCCCCAGCATTTT.

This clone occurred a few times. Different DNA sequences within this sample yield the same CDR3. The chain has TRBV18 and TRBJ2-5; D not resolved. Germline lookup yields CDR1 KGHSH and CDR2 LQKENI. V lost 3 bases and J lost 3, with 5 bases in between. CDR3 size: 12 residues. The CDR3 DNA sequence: TGTGCCAGCTCACCCCGAGAAGAGACCCAGTACTTC. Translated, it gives CASSPREETQYF.